There are a few counts of the clone carrying this TCR beta chain. As yet, its antigen is unknown. Investigators sourced about 2 micrograms of genomic DNA from cryopreserved PBMCs for TCR beta libraries. The sample originates from a study of cytotoxic CD8 clonotypes in ibrutinib-treated CLL. About the research overall: Partial responses totalled approximately 25 and complete responses 2; after median roughly 68 months, around 14 remained remitted and around twelve progressed.

The study's findings and limits: Clonality (at baseline) was higher than in age-matched healthy donors and tracked circulating CD8+ T-cell counts.

Germline values: CDR1 MDHEN, CDR2 SYDVKM. The CDR3 is made up of 16 amino acids. V was shortened by 6 bases and J by 1 base, with 13 bases between the two germline ends. This table comes from immunoSEQ multiplex PCR, and its TCRdb copy is limited to in-frame clones, with some not included. The profile covers about 45,000 clones, with under 80% appearing a single time and 20% to 25% taken by the ten largest. The clonotype originates from a human donor with chronic lymphocytic leukemia. This rearrangement joins TRBV28 to TRBJ2-6, with a possible D match to TRBD1 (5 bases). Sequences were derived from PBMCs, sampled after 24 months of ibrutinib treatment. For the CDR3, the DNA is TGTGCCAGCAGCACAGGTTCGGCTTCTGGGGCCAACGTCCTGACTTTC. Its translation: CASSTGSASGANVLTF.